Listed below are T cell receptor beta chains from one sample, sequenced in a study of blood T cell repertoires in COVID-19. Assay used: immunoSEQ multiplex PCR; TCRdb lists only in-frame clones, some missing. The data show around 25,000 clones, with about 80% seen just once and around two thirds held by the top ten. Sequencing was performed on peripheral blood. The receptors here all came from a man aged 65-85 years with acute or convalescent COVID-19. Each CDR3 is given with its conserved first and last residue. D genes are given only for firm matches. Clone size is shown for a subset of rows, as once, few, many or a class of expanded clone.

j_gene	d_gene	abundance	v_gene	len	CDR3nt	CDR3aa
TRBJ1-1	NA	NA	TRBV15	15	TGTGCCACCAGCAGACGGACGGGAGAGAACACTGAAGCTTTCTTT	CATSRRTGENTEAFF
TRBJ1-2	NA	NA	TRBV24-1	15	TGTGCCACCAGTGATTTTCGCCAGGGGTTAAATGGCTACACCTTC	CATSDFRQGLNGYTF
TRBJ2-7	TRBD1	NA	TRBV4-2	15	TGTGCCAGCAGCCAAGATCCCGGGACAGAAGGCGAGCAGTACTTC	CASSQDPGTEGEQYF
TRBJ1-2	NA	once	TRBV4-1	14	TGCGCCAGCAGCGAAGAGTTAGGGGTCTATGGCTACACCTTC	CASSEELGVYGYTF
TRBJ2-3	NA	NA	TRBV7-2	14	TGTGCCAGCAGCCCCGACAGGCTGACAGATACGCAGTATTTT	CASSPDRLTDTQYF
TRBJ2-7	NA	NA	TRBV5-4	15	TGTGCCAGCAGCCGGAACCCTTCCACAGGGAACGAGCAGTACTTC	CASSRNPSTGNEQYF
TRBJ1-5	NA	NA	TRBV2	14	TGTGCCAGCAGTGAGGGGAGCGACCGGCAGCCCCAGCATTTT	CASSEGSDRQPQHF
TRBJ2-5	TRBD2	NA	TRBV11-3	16	TGTGCCAGCAGCCCAGGGACTAGCGGGGGGCAAGAGACCCAGTACTTC	CASSPGTSGGQETQYF
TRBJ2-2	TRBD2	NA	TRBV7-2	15	TGTGCCAGCAGCTTCTCTAGCGGGGGGGCCGGGGAGCTGTTTTTT	CASSFSSGGAGELFF
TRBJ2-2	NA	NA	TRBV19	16	TGTGCCAGTAGTACCCCTAGATTGTCCTCAACCGGGGAGCTGTTTTTT	CASSTPRLSSTGELFF
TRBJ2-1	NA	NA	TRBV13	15	TGTGCCAGCAGCTTAATAAGCGGAGCCGACAATGAGCAGTTCTTC	CASSLISGADNEQFF
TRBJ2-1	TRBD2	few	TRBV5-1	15	TGCGCCAGCAGCTTGGAGGCGCTAGCGGGAGGTGAGCAGTTCTTC	CASSLEALAGGEQFF
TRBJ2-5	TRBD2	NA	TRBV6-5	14	TGTGCCAGCAATACAGGACTAGCGGAAGAGACCCAGTACTTC	CASNTGLAEETQYF
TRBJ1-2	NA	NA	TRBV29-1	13	TGCAGCGTTGAAGATCAGGGAATGAAAGGCTACACCTTC	CSVEDQGMKGYTF
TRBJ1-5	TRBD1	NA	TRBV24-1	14	TGTGCCACCAGTGATCCGACAGGGAATCAGCCCCAGCATTTT	CATSDPTGNQPQHF
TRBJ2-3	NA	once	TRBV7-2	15	TGTGCCAGCAGTCCTGCGAGCGGGAGCACAGATACGCAGTATTTT	CASSPASGSTDTQYF
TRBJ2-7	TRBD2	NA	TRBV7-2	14	TGTGCCAGCAGCTTAAGTAGCGGGAATTCCGAGCAGTACTTC	CASSLSSGNSEQYF
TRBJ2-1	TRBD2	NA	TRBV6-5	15	TGTGCCAGCAGTTACGTCGGGACTAGGAGCAATGAGCAGTTCTTC	CASSYVGTRSNEQFF
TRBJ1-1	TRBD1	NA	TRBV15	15	TGTGCCACCAGAGCGGACAGGGTTGATAGGACTGAAGCTTTCTTT	CATRADRVDRTEAFF
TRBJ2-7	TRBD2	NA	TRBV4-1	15	TGCGCCAGCAGCCAATCCCGGGACTATTCCTACGAGCAGTACTTC	CASSQSRDYSYEQYF
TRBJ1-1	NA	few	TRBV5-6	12	TGTGCCAGCAGCTTGGTGGCAGGTGAAGCTTTCTTT	CASSLVAGEAFF
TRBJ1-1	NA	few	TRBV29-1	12	TGCAGCGCCGCGGACGGGGGAGGAGAAGCTTTCTTT	CSAADGGGEAFF
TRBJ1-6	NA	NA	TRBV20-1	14	TGCAGTGCTAGTTGGGGGCAGGAAAATTCACCCCTCCACTTT	CSASWGQENSPLHF
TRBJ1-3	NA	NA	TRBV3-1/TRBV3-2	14	TGTGCCAGCAGCCAAGTCGTCCCTGGAAACACCATATATTTT	CASSQVVPGNTIYF
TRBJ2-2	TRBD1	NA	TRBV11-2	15	TGTGCCAGCAGCTACAGGGGGACGTCGGACGGGGAGCTGTTTTTT	CASSYRGTSDGELFF
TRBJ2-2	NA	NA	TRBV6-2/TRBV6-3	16	TGTGCCAGCAGTCGAATCTTCCGGGGTGGCACCGGGGAGCTGTTTTTT	CASSRIFRGGTGELFF
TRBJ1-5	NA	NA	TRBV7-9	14	TGTGCCAGCAGCCCCTCCCGGGGTAGACAGCCCCAGCATTTT	CASSPSRGRQPQHF
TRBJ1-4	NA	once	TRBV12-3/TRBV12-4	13	TGTGCCAGCAGTTTAAATTTACAACAAAAACTGTTTTTT	CASSLNLQQKLFF
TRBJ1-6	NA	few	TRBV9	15	TGTGCCAGCAGCGTACAGGGGAACAGACACTCACCCCTCCACTTT	CASSVQGNRHSPLHF
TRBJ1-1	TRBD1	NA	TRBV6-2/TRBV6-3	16	TGTGCCAGCAGCCCACAGGACAGGGGAAAGAACACTGAAGCTTTCTTT	CASSPQDRGKNTEAFF
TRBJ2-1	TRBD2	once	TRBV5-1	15	TGCGCCAGCACGGGGACTAGCGGGGCGTACAATGAGCAGTTCTTC	CASTGTSGAYNEQFF
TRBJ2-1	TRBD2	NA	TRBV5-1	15	TGCGCCAGCAGCTTGTTGCCTAGCGGTAACAATGAGCAGTTCTTC	CASSLLPSGNNEQFF
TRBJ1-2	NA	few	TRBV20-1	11	TGCAGTGCCACAGCCTTCAGAGCCTACACCTTC	CSATAFRAYTF
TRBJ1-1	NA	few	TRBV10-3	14	TGTGCCATCAGGCCGGACGGACAGAACACTGAAGCTTTCTTT	CAIRPDGQNTEAFF
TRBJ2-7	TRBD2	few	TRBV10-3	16	TGTGCCATCAGTGAGTCAGGGACTAGCGGGGACTACGAGCAGTACTTC	CAISESGTSGDYEQYF
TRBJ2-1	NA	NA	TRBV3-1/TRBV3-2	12	TGTGCCAGCAGTCGTAGCGGTCGTGAGCAGTTCTTC	CASSRSGREQFF
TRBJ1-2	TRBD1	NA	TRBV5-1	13	TGCGCCAGCAGTTCTACAGGGGGCTTAGGCTACACCTTC	CASSSTGGLGYTF
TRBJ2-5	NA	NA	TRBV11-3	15	TGTGCCAGCAGCTTAAGGGGGAGGGCCTGGGAGACCCAGTACTTC	CASSLRGRAWETQYF
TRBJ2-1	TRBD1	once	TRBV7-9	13	TGTGCCAGCAGGGAACAGGGGGTGGGTGAGCAGTTCTTC	CASREQGVGEQFF
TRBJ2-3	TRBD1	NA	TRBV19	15	TGTGCCAGTAGAAGGCGGGACAGGCCCGCAGATACGCAGTATTTT	CASRRRDRPADTQYF
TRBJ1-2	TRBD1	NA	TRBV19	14	TGTGCCAGTAGTATAGAGGGACAGGACTATGGCTACACCTTC	CASSIEGQDYGYTF
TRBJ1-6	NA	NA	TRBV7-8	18	TGTGCCAGCAGCCCCCTGGGGGGGGTGAGCTACCGACATTCACCCCTCCACTTT	CASSPLGGVSYRHSPLHF
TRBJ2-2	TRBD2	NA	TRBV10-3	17	TGTGCCATCAGTTGGACTAGCGGGGCTACGAACACCGGGGAGCTGTTTTTT	CAISWTSGATNTGELFF
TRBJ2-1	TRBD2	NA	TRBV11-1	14	TGTGCCAGCAGCTACTCGGACGGGGGGAATGAGCAGTTCTTC	CASSYSDGGNEQFF
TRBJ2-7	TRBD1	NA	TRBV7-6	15	TGTGCCAGCAGCCCCCGTCTGGGACAGGGGTACGAGCAGTACTTC	CASSPRLGQGYEQYF
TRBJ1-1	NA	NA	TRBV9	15	TGTGCCAGCAGCGTAGCTGGAGGGGTAGGAACTGAAGCTTTCTTT	CASSVAGGVGTEAFF
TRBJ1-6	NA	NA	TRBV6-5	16	TGTGCCAGCAGTTACTCGGTGACAGCACCTAATTCACCCCTCCACTTT	CASSYSVTAPNSPLHF
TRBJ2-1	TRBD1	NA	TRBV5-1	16	TGCGCCAGCAGCTGGCAGGGACAGGGGTCCTACAATGAGCAGTTCTTC	CASSWQGQGSYNEQFF
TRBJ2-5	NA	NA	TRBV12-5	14	TGTGCTAGTGATCCGGACTACGATTCCCAGACCCAGTACTTC	CASDPDYDSQTQYF
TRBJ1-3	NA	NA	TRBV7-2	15	TGTGCCAGCAGCTTTGGGGGGGCGCGAGGAAACACCATATATTTT	CASSFGGARGNTIYF
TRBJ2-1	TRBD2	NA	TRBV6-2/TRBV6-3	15	TGTGCCAGCAGTTACTCGGCGGGAGAGGGGAATGAGCAGTTCTTC	CASSYSAGEGNEQFF
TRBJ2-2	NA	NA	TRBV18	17	TGTGCCAGCTCACCAGGAGGCGGATACGAGACCACCGGGGAGCTGTTTTTT	CASSPGGGYETTGELFF
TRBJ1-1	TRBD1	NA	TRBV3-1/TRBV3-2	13	TGTGCCAGCAGCCCGACAGGGGACACTGAAGCTTTCTTT	CASSPTGDTEAFF
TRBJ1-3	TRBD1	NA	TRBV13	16	TGTGCCAGCAGCCCACCGGGACAGGGTAAAAGAAACACCATATATTTT	CASSPPGQGKRNTIYF
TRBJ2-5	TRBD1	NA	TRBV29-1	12	TGCAGCGCTGGACAGGGGTTAGGGACCCAGTACTTC	CSAGQGLGTQYF
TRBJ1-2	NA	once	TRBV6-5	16	TGTGCCAGCAGTTACTCTGGACACCCAGCTAACTATGGCTACACCTTC	CASSYSGHPANYGYTF